Following are 25 T cell receptor beta chains from one sample sequenced in a study of shared clonotypes between healthy human individuals (dated by TCRdb to 2018 to 2021). Library preparation was by the immunoSEQ multiplex PCR assay. Held by TCRdb, this immuneACCESS table contains in-frame sequences only and omits some clones. Under half of the omission traces to an unresolved V gene where checked; the cause of the rest is unknown. Within this sample are hundreds of thousands of clones, with nearly 95% of them counted one time only. The ten most abundant clones make up around 24% of the sample. For the CD8 naive samples, CD45RO-negative cells were positively selected for CCR7, yielding a CD45RA+CCR7+ population from which TemRA cells were excluded. The material sequenced was naive CD8+ T cells sorted from blood. In light of the paper, this sample's cell subset or site label describes: CD45RA+CCR7+. The receptors stem from a man aged 30 to 39 in good health.

The V call is TRBV7-7, the J call TRBJ2-1; no definite D call. Trimming stripped 0 bases from V and 2 bases from J, with 8 bases between. This CDR3 has 15 residues. Germline lookup yields CDR1 SSHAT and CDR2 FNYEAQ (reference sequence). CDR3 region: CASSLAVTAYNEQFF. The CDR3 DNA is TGTGCCAGCAGCTTAGCGGTGACTGCCTACAATGAGCAGTTCTTC.

The chain recombines TRBV7-2 with TRBJ2-3, with 11 nucleotides matching TRBD2. CDR3 length equals 16 residues. Germline CDR1 is SGHTA and CDR2 is FQGNSA. The ends lost 1 base at V and 3 bases at J; junction bases unmatched: 3. CDR3 region: CASSLGASGRTDTQYF. The CDR3 DNA reads as TGTGCCAGCAGCTTAGGGGCTAGCGGGAGGACAGATACGCAGTATTTT. Variable domain in full (rest from reference TRBV7-2 and TRBJ2-3): GAGVSQSPSNKVTEKGKDVELRCDPISGHTALYWYRQSLGQGLEFLIYFQGNSAPDKSGLPSDRFSAERTGGSVSTLTIQRTQQEDSAVYLCASSLGASGRTDTQYFGPGTRLTVL.

The chain couples TRBV5-1 to TRBJ1-5; TRBD1 is a possible D gene (6 bases). V was cut by 2 bases and J by 1 base, with 7 bases left in between. Germline CDR1 is SGHRS and CDR2 is YFSETQ. There are 14 residues in the CDR3. CDR3 region: CASSLQGSNQPQHF. For the CDR3, the DNA is TGCGCCAGCAGCTTACAGGGCAGCAATCAGCCCCAGCATTTT.

The V and J genes are TRBV11-2 and TRBJ2-7; 7 bases agree with TRBD1. The germline gives CDR1 SGHAT, CDR2 FQNNGV. The V and J ends lost 0 bases and 2 bases, in that order; junction bases with no gene match: 4. The CDR3 is 15 residues long. CDR3 DNA sequence: TGTGCCAGCAGCTTAGAATGGACAGGACCCTACGAGCAGTACTTC. Protein: CASSLEWTGPYEQYF.

The rearrangement uses TRBV2 and TRBJ2-7; 10 bases are a match to TRBD1. The CDR3 runs 13 residues. Germline V gene sequence: CDR1 SNHLY, CDR2 FYNNEI. Germline trimming cut 10 bases from V and 5 bases from J; bases unmatched to any gene: 8. The CDR3 protein is CATPGQGIDEQYF. CDR3 DNA sequence: TGTGCCACCCCGGGACAGGGGATCGACGAGCAGTACTTC.

The J gene is TRBJ1-5, the V gene TRBV10-2; TRBD1 is a possible D gene (5 bases). This CDR3 region has 14 residues. V lost 5 bases and J 2 bases, leaving 10 bases between the germline ends. In germline, CDR1 is WSHSY, CDR2 SAAADI. CDR3 in amino acids: CASSLTGGNQPQHF. For the CDR3, the DNA is TGCGCCAGCAGTCTAACAGGAGGCAATCAGCCCCAGCATTTT.

J is TRBJ2-5 and V is TRBV7-2, with 11 bases that match TRBD2. The CDR3 runs to 18 residues. Germline V gene sequence: CDR1 SGHTA, CDR2 FQGNSA. V lost 6 bases to trimming and J lost 1 base; unmatched junction nucleotides: 13. The CDR3 DNA reads as TGTGCCAGCAGGGTGGGGACTAGCGGACCGATAGCCCAAGAGACCCAGTACTTC. Translation gives CASRVGTSGPIAQETQYF.

The chain recombines TRBV15 with TRBJ2-7; D not certain. Germline CDR1 LNHNV, CDR2 YYDKDF (reference sequence). The CDR3 covers 15 residues. V was trimmed by 4 bases and J by 2 bases, leaving 15 bases between them. CDR3 DNA sequence: TGTGCCACCAGCAAGAGTAACGGACCGGCCTACGAGCAGTACTTC. It is translated as CATSKSNGPAYEQYF.

The rearrangement uses TRBV7-8 and TRBJ2-3, with D unresolved. Germline assignment: CDR1 SGHVS and CDR2 FQNEAQ. The CDR3 runs to 12 residues. Trimming stripped 1 base from V and 8 bases from J, with 7 bases between. CDR3 nucleotides: TGTGCCAGCAGCTTAGGGGCAGGTACGCAGTATTTT. Translated, it gives CASSLGAGTQYF. Full variable domain (missing parts from reference TRBV7-8 and TRBJ2-3): GAGVSQSPRYKVAKRGQDVALRCDPISGHVSLFWYQQALGQGPEFLTYFQNEAQLDKSGLPSDRFFAERPEGSVSTLKIQRTQQEDSAVYLCASSLGAGTQYFGPGTRLTVL.

The gene calls are TRBV28 and TRBJ1-2, with D unclear. Germline CDR1 is MDHEN and CDR2 is SYDVKM. The CDR3 loop spans 12 amino acids. Trimming left V 6 bases short and J 1 base short, with 6 bases between. In DNA form, the CDR3 reads TGTGCCAGCAGCAATCTTAACTATGGCTACACCTTC. Residues: CASSNLNYGYTF.

The chain recombines TRBV6-1 with TRBJ2-7, with D perhaps assigned TRBD1 or TRBD2 (5 bases each). Germline loops: CDR1 MNHNS, CDR2 SASEGT. V lost 4 bases to trimming and J lost 0 bases, with 10 bases between them. The CDR3 has 14 amino acids. CDR3: CASSVRGTSYEQYF. The CDR3, as DNA: TGTGCCAGCAGTGTGAGGGGAACCTCCTACGAGCAGTACTTC.

The rearrangement joins TRBV7-3 to TRBJ2-1; tentatively, D is TRBD2 (6 bases). Germline V lookup: CDR1 SGHTA, CDR2 FQGTGA. V was clipped by 5 bases and J by 5 bases, with 13 bases between them. CDR3 length equals 14 residues. The CDR3 DNA reads as TGTGCCAGCAGCGGGGGACTGGAGAACAATGAGCAGTTCTTC. This translates into CASSGGLENNEQFF.

The chain is built from TRBV13 and TRBJ1-3; TRBD1 agrees at 7 bases. Losses at the gene ends were 4 bases for V and 0 bases for J; bases not matched to a gene: 6. There are 16 residues in the CDR3. Per germline, CDR1 PRHDT and CDR2 FYEKMQ (reference sequence). Here the CDR3 reads CASSSRDSPSGNTIYF. In DNA form, the CDR3 reads TGTGCCAGCAGCTCCCGGGACAGTCCCTCTGGAAACACCATATATTTT.

A single count supports this clone. This chain links TRBV9 with TRBJ1-5, with TRBD1 matching over 9 bases. The V gene's germline CDR1 is SGDLS and CDR2 YYNGEE. The length of the CDR3 is 14 residues. V shed 7 bases, J shed 2 bases, and the junction held 4 bases outside the gene matches. In DNA form, the CDR3 reads TGTGCCAGCGGCACAGGGGGCCGCAATCAGCCCCAGCATTTT. This codes for CASGTGGRNQPQHF.

V usage is TRBV4-1 and J usage is TRBJ2-7; TRBD2 aligns across 14 bases. J gave up 4 bases and V 4 bases, and 12 bases lay outside the gene matches. The length of the CDR3 is 18 residues. From germline, CDR1 is MGHRA and CDR2 YSYEKL. CDR3 bases: TGCGCCAGCAGCCGGGGACCTCCGGGACTAGCGGGAGAGTACGAGCAGTACTTC. Protein product: CASSRGPPGLAGEYEQYF.

The chain combines TRBV7-9 with TRBJ2-2, with TRBD2 identical over 8 bases. Germline V CDR1 and CDR2: SEHNR, FQNEAQ (reference sequence). J lost 3 bases, V lost 9 bases, and 12 bases had no gene match. This CDR3 is built from 16 residues. This chain's CDR3 is CASSPAGVHYTGELFF. The CDR3 nucleotides read TGTGCCAGTTCTCCAGCGGGAGTACACTACACCGGGGAGCTGTTTTTT. Supplemented by reference TRBV7-9 and TRBJ2-2, the full variable domain reads DTGVSQNPRHKITKRGQNVTFRCDPISEHNRLYWYRQTLGQGPEFLTYFQNEAQLEKSRLLSDRFSAERPKGSFSTLEIQRTEQGDSAMYLCASSPAGVHYTGELFFGEGSRLTVL.

The V gene is TRBV9, the J gene TRBJ2-3; no firm D call. V was cut by 3 bases and J by 1 base, with 15 bases left in between. In germline, CDR1 is SGDLS, CDR2 YYNGEE. The CDR3 runs to 16 residues. The CDR3 spells CASSARLSMGTDTQYF. CDR3 nucleotide sequence: TGTGCCAGCAGCGCCCGACTTAGTATGGGCACAGATACGCAGTATTTT. The full variable domain, rest sourced from reference TRBV9 and TRBJ2-3, is DSGVTQTPKHLITATGQRVTLRCSPRSGDLSVYWYQQSLDQGLQFLIQYYNGEERAKGNILERFSAQQFPDLHSELNLSSLELGDSALYFCASSARLSMGTDTQYFGPGTRLTVL.

V and J are TRBV4-1 and TRBJ2-1, with TRBD2 as a possible D gene (6 bases). V dropped 0 bases and J dropped 3 bases, with 12 bases sitting between them. CDR3 length: 16 residues. Germline V gene lookup returns CDR1 MGHRA and CDR2 YSYEKL. The CDR3 bases are TGCGCCAGCAGCCAAGAGACGGGGGAACGCTACAATGAGCAGTTCTTC. As protein: CASSQETGERYNEQFF.

The chain employs TRBV18 and TRBJ2-5; possibly TRBD2 for D (5 bases). The CDR3 has 14 residues. V shed 0 bases and J shed 4 bases, with 9 bases lying between them. The germline gives CDR1 KGHSH, CDR2 LQKENI. CDR3 DNA: TGTGCCAGCTCACCACCTAATGAGGGAGAGACCCAGTACTTC. It codes for CASSPPNEGETQYF. The entire variable domain, with the rest obtained from reference TRBV18 and TRBJ2-5, is as follows: NAGVMQNPRHLVRRRGQEARLRCSPMKGHSHVYWYRQLPEEGLKFMVYLQKENIIDESGMPKERFSAEFPKEGPSILRIQQVVRGDSAAYFCASSPPNEGETQYFGPGTRLLVL.

The chain recombines TRBV2 with TRBJ1-2, with 8 bases matching TRBD1. V was pared by 9 bases and J by 3 bases, with 15 bases of the junction left unmatched. The CDR3 is 16 residues long. The germline V gene encodes CDR1 SNHLY and CDR2 FYNNEI. This CDR3 reads CAREWPGQDLDYGYTF. Written as DNA, the CDR3 is TGTGCCAGAGAGTGGCCGGGACAGGACCTTGACTATGGCTACACCTTC.

V and J are TRBV7-6 and TRBJ2-3; maybe TRBD2 (6 bases). The ends were cut back, 7 bases at V and 2 bases at J, with 16 bases in the middle. Germline CDR1 is SGHVS and CDR2 is FNYEAQ. This CDR3 is built from 15 residues. The CDR3 reads CASTPGRGDTDTQYF. CDR3 nucleotides: TGTGCCAGCACCCCTGGGCGGGGCGACACAGATACGCAGTATTTT.

A word on this clone: This sample also contains other DNA sequences that code for the same CDR3. The chain recombines TRBV9 with TRBJ2-1; 15 bases fit TRBD2. The CDR3 totals 17 residues. V shed 2 bases and J 1 base; nucleotides not matched to a gene: 1. Germline V lookup: CDR1 SGDLS, CDR2 YYNGEE. The CDR3: CASSVGLAGGSYNEQFF. DNA for the CDR3: TGTGCCAGCAGCGTGGGACTAGCGGGAGGATCCTACAATGAGCAGTTCTTC.

The J gene is TRBJ1-4, the V gene TRBV4-3; D not certain. CDR3 length: 14 amino acids. Per the germline V gene, CDR1 is LGHNA and CDR2 is YSLEER. V dropped 1 base and J dropped 3 bases, with 6 bases sitting between them. The CDR3 reads CASSQGVANEKLFF. CDR3 DNA: TGCGCCAGCAGCCAAGGGGTGGCTAATGAAAAACTGTTTTTT.

The V and J genes are TRBV7-8 and TRBJ2-7, with 8 nucleotides matching TRBD1. V dropped 2 bases and J dropped 0; count of bases not matched to a gene: 3. Germline V lookup: CDR1 SGHVS, CDR2 FQNEAQ. The CDR3 totals 15 residues. The CDR3 DNA is TGTGCCAGCAGCTTAACAGGGGGGAGCTCCTACGAGCAGTACTTC. It yields the protein CASSLTGGSSYEQYF.

This chain joins TRBV28 and TRBJ2-1, with a tentative D call TRBD2 (6 bases). V shed 6 bases and J shed 4 bases, with 19 bases lying between them. Germline CDR1 is MDHEN and CDR2 is SYDVKM. The CDR3 runs 16 residues. The CDR3 sequence: CASSLLGGVGYNEQFF. DNA of the CDR3: TGTGCCAGCAGCCTCCTGGGGGGAGTGGGGTACAATGAGCAGTTCTTC.